The clone carrying this TCR beta chain was recorded a few times. The antigen is undetermined. The junction and the germline gene differ at one end; a read error may be behind it. Every patient was untreated before thyroid surgery. In the original analysis: Building a distant-metastasis classifier for papillary thyroid cancer drew on CDR3 differences across clinicopathological groups. Using MiXCR, TCRdb reanalyzed the PCR reads. TCRdb's processing, not the study's, gives the V and J calls here. The sample shows about 18,000 clones, 34% of them seen only once. This sample stems from a study of metastatic and nonmetastatic thyroid tumors. Looking at the study overall: Thyroid patients, malignant and benign, had repertoires compared across blood and tumor or nodule tissue.

Study results and limitations: Malignant thyroid tumors reportedly had TCR beta diversity that was significantly higher than in benign nodules, in blood and tumor.

This CDR3 has 15 amino acids. From germline, CDR1 is LNHNV and CDR2 YYDKDF (reference sequence). V is TRBV15 and J is TRBJ2-5; D unclear. This clonotype originated in a male donor with papillary thyroid cancer or a benign thyroid nodule (not recorded which). Some clones in this sample may be carry-over from other donors' samples. The material sequenced was tumor tissue. The CDR3 DNA reads TGTGCCACCAGCAGAGGAAACCAGGTGCAAGATACCCAGTACTTC. Translation: CATSRGNQVQDTQYF.